A selection of T cell receptor beta chains follows, all from one sample in a study of OX40 agonist ivuxolimab in advanced cancers. This table comes from immunoSEQ multiplex PCR, and its TCRdb copy is limited to in-frame clones, with some not included. This sample has 25,000 to 35,000 clones; more than 85% occur once, and the top ten carry around a quarter. The sequencing used CD4+ or CD8+ T cells sorted from blood, collected in a trial of the OX40 agonist ivuxolimab. These receptors all stem from an adult with an advanced solid tumor such as melanoma, head and neck, liver or kidney cancer. Both conserved end residues are part of each CDR3. A D gene is named only where the DNA matches it firmly. Clone size is stated in some rows and not others, as once, few, many or a class when expanded.

d_gene	j_gene	abundance	v_gene	CDR3aa	CDR3nt
.	TRBJ2-2	.	TRBV2	CARRAKQNTGELFF	TGTGCCAGGAGAGCGAAACAGAACACCGGGGAGCTGTTTTTT
.	TRBJ2-7	.	TRBV7-9	CASSPPHYEQYF	TGTGCCAGCAGCCCCCCCCACTACGAGCAGTACTTC
.	TRBJ2-7	.	TRBV6-1	CASRDGGYEQYF	TGTGCCAGCAGGGACGGAGGCTACGAGCAGTACTTC
.	TRBJ1-4	.	TRBV6-5	CASSYFEKLFF	TGTGCCAGCAGTTACTTCGAAAAACTGTTTTTT
TRBD2	TRBJ2-3	.	TRBV29-1	CSVARITSGEPAEYTDTQYF	TGCAGCGTTGCAAGGATTACTAGCGGAGAACCGGCCGAGTACACAGATACGCAGTATTTT
.	TRBJ2-3	.	TRBV5-1	CASSYLTASTDTQYF	TGCGCCAGCAGCTACTTGACGGCTAGCACAGATACGCAGTATTTT
.	TRBJ2-7	.	TRBV18	CASSPTTRGSYEQYF	TGTGCCAGCTCACCTACCACAAGGGGGTCCTACGAGCAGTACTTC
TRBD1	TRBJ2-4	.	TRBV7-9	CASSLRDRGGNIQYF	TGTGCCAGCAGCCTAAGGGACAGGGGAGGAAACATTCAGTACTTC
.	TRBJ2-7	.	TRBV27	CASSFLGGGEQYF	TGTGCCAGCAGTTTTTTGGGGGGTGGCGAGCAGTACTTC
.	TRBJ2-3	once	TRBV27	CASSLSGTSSTDTQYF	TGTGCCAGCAGTTTATCGGGGACCTCTAGCACAGATACGCAGTATTTT
.	TRBJ1-5	.	TRBV15	CATSRDRRGNQPQHF	TGTGCCACCAGCAGAGATCGCAGGGGCAATCAGCCCCAGCATTTT
.	TRBJ2-7	.	TRBV28	CASSWARGGSYEQYF	TGTGCCAGCAGTTGGGCCAGGGGAGGCTCCTACGAGCAGTACTTC
TRBD1	TRBJ1-1	.	TRBV27	CASSVTGGLMNTEAFF	TGTGCCAGCAGCGTCACAGGGGGATTAATGAACACTGAAGCTTTCTTT
TRBD1	TRBJ1-5	.	TRBV6-5	CASSYPTGMQPQHF	TGTGCCAGCAGTTACCCGACAGGGATGCAGCCCCAGCATTTT
.	TRBJ2-5	.	TRBV6-1	CASSEENSQETQYF	TGTGCCAGCAGCGAGGAGAACAGCCAAGAGACCCAGTACTTC
.	TRBJ1-1	.	TRBV6-5	CASSYGSMNTEAFF	TGTGCCAGCAGTTACGGAAGTATGAACACTGAAGCTTTCTTT
TRBD1	TRBJ1-2	.	TRBV7-2	CASRVDRGSGYTF	TGTGCCAGCAGAGTCGACAGGGGTTCGGGCTACACCTTC
.	TRBJ2-7	.	TRBV19	CASSIGGLSYEQYF	TGTGCCAGTAGTATCGGCGGACTCTCCTACGAGCAGTACTTC
.	TRBJ2-3	.	TRBV27	CASSFNRVYTDTQYF	TGTGCCAGCAGTTTCAACAGGGTATACACAGATACGCAGTATTTT
.	TRBJ1-1	.	TRBV7-2	CASSLKTVVTEAFF	TGTGCCAGCAGCCTAAAGACAGTCGTCACTGAAGCTTTCTTT
TRBD2	TRBJ2-7	.	TRBV7-2	CASSFSGSSYEQYF	TGTGCCAGCAGCTTTAGCGGGAGCTCCTACGAGCAGTACTTC
TRBD1	TRBJ2-7	once	TRBV28	CASSAVGQPPYEQYF	TGTGCCAGCAGTGCCGTGGGACAGCCACCCTACGAGCAGTACTTC
.	TRBJ2-7	.	TRBV5-6	CASSPGQGGYEQYF	TGTGCCAGCAGCCCGGGACAAGGGGGCTACGAGCAGTACTTC
.	TRBJ1-4	.	TRBV2	CATGSKDTGEKLFF	TGTGCCACAGGGTCGAAGGATACTGGGGAAAAACTGTTTTTT
.	TRBJ2-1	.	TRBV15	CATSRGPGLSNNEQFF	TGTGCCACCAGCAGAGGCCCGGGACTCTCCAACAATGAGCAGTTCTTC
.	TRBJ1-1	.	TRBV7-9	CASSVTRGEAFF	TGTGCCAGCAGCGTGACTAGGGGAGAAGCTTTCTTT
.	TRBJ2-5	.	TRBV11-2	CASSFQETQYF	TGTGCCAGCAGCTTCCAAGAGACCCAGTACTTC
TRBD1	TRBJ1-5	once	TRBV5-6	CASSPGQGPLHF	TGTGCCAGCAGCCCGGGACAGGGGCCCTTACATTTT
.	TRBJ2-1	.	TRBV19	CASSITRSVKYNEQFF	TGTGCCAGTAGTATTACCCGGAGCGTGAAATACAATGAGCAGTTCTTC
.	TRBJ2-5	.	TRBV19	CASSPNRAQETQYF	TGTGCCAGTAGTCCGAACAGGGCCCAAGAGACCCAGTACTTC
TRBD1	TRBJ1-1	.	TRBV2	CAARQGMNTEAFF	TGTGCCGCTCGACAGGGGATGAACACTGAAGCTTTCTTT
.	TRBJ2-7	.	TRBV29-1	CSVLKGPEMEQYF	TGCAGCGTTCTAAAGGGACCCGAAATGGAGCAGTACTTC
TRBD1	TRBJ2-1	.	TRBV10-3	CAIRGQGGSNEQFF	TGTGCCATCAGAGGACAGGGAGGAAGCAATGAGCAGTTCTTC
TRBD1	TRBJ2-1	.	TRBV27	CASRHVGTGSYNEQFF	TGTGCCAGCAGGCACGTCGGGACAGGGTCGTACAATGAGCAGTTCTTC
TRBD1	TRBJ1-2	.	TRBV6-1	CASSAIGTGFGYTF	TGTGCCAGCAGTGCGATCGGGACAGGGTTTGGCTACACCTTC
.	TRBJ2-5	once	TRBV7-2	CASSLGWVGTQETQYF	TGTGCCAGCAGCTTAGGTTGGGTGGGAACCCAAGAGACCCAGTACTTC
TRBD2	TRBJ2-1	.	TRBV7-9	CASSLGLAGGINEQFF	TGTGCCAGCAGCTTGGGACTAGCGGGGGGGATCAATGAGCAGTTCTTC
TRBD2	TRBJ2-1	.	TRBV9	CASSVGPSGVYNEQFF	TGTGCCAGCAGCGTAGGTCCTAGCGGGGTCTACAATGAGCAGTTCTTC
.	TRBJ2-7	.	TRBV6-5	CASSYPGREQYF	TGTGCCAGCAGTTACCCTGGTCGAGAGCAGTACTTC
TRBD2	TRBJ2-2	.	TRBV13	CASSLAGGHTGELFF	TGTGCCAGCAGCTTAGCGGGAGGTCACACCGGGGAGCTGTTTTTT
.	TRBJ2-3	.	TRBV12-5	CASGLGTITDTQYF	TGTGCTAGTGGTTTGGGGACCATCACAGATACGCAGTATTTT
.	TRBJ1-3	.	TRBV5-1	CASSLGPTHSGNTIYF	TGCGCCAGCAGCTTGGGACCAACCCATTCTGGAAACACCATATATTTT
.	TRBJ2-3	.	TRBV6-5	CASSYEGMSTDTQYF	TGTGCCAGCAGTTACGAGGGGATGAGCACAGATACGCAGTATTTT
.	TRBJ2-7	.	TRBV7-9	CASSHTGPRVDEQYF	TGTGCCAGCAGCCATACAGGCCCTCGGGTTGACGAGCAGTACTTC
TRBD2	TRBJ2-5	.	TRBV6-6	CASSAGLAGEKYF	TGTGCCAGCAGTGCCGGACTAGCGGGAGAAAAGTACTTC
.	TRBJ1-1	.	TRBV29-1	CSVEGSGGTNTEAFF	TGCAGCGTTGAGGGCTCGGGCGGCACGAACACTGAAGCTTTCTTT
.	TRBJ1-2	.	TRBV5-1	CASSLYISDGYTF	TGCGCCAGCAGCTTATACATAAGCGACGGCTACACCTTC
.	TRBJ2-3	few	TRBV28	CASSADTSTDTQYF	TGTGCCAGCAGTGCAGATACTAGCACAGATACGCAGTATTTT
.	TRBJ1-1	.	TRBV27	CASSLSWDNPNTEAFF	TGTGCCAGCAGTTTATCATGGGACAACCCGAACACTGAAGCTTTCTTT
.	TRBJ2-1	.	TRBV27	CASSLQGTHNEQFF	TGTGCCAGCAGTTTACAGGGGACACACAATGAGCAGTTCTTC
TRBD1	TRBJ2-6	.	TRBV7-9	CASSSDRVDRSGANVLTF	TGTGCCAGCAGCTCGGACAGGGTGGATCGCTCTGGGGCCAACGTCCTGACTTTC
.	TRBJ2-7	.	TRBV4-1	CASSQDPGTSYEQYF	TGCGCCAGCAGCCAAGATCCGGGGACCTCCTACGAGCAGTACTTC
TRBD1	TRBJ1-2	.	TRBV14	CASSPQGEHHTF	TGTGCCAGCAGCCCACAGGGGGAGCACCACACCTTC
.	TRBJ2-3	.	TRBV4-2	CASSAGGDTQYF	TGTGCCAGCAGCGCAGGAGGGGATACGCAGTATTTT
.	TRBJ1-2	.	TRBV28	CASSLEQSYGYTF	TGTGCCAGCAGTTTAGAACAGTCCTATGGCTACACCTTC
TRBD2	TRBJ2-7	.	TRBV9	CASSVGSGGGYEQYF	TGTGCCAGCAGCGTAGGTAGCGGGGGAGGCTACGAGCAGTACTTC
TRBD2	TRBJ2-2	few	TRBV10-3	CAISDVTSGFTGELFF	TGTGCCATCAGTGACGTCACTAGCGGATTCACCGGGGAGCTGTTTTTT